The 19 T cell receptor beta chains listed next were all sequenced from one sample in a study of response to subunit inactivated influenza vaccine. TCRdb reprocessed the RT-PCR reads via MiXCR and lists one record per CDR3 protein. Among some 500,000 distinct CDR3 sequences listed, around 25% were seen once. The material was CD4+ T cells sorted from PBMCs, obtained about 5 days after vaccination. The receptors shown here come from a man in his fifties or sixties who received an inactivated influenza vaccine.

This clonotype has at least ten counts. The genes are TRBV29-1 and TRBJ2-4, with D possibly being TRBD1 (5 bases). This CDR3 contains 12 residues. The V and J ends lost 6 bases and 8 bases respectively, with 14 bases between them. Looked up from germline, CDR1 is SQVTM and CDR2 is ANQGSEA. The CDR3 coding sequence is TGCAGCGTGCAACCAGGGTTGGACATTCAGTACTTC. Translation: CSVQPGLDIQYF.

This clonotype occurred a few times. The chain carries TRBV12-3 or TRBV12-4 and TRBJ2-7; D ambiguous. The CDR3 loop spans 11 amino acids. Deletions cut 7 bases from V and 0 bases from J, with 4 bases between. The DNA of the CDR3 is TGTGCCAGCAAGAGCTCCTACGAGCAGTACTTC. Amino acid sequence: CASKSSYEQYF.

The V call is TRBV7-9, the J call TRBJ2-1; tentative D call: TRBD1 (6 bases). This CDR3 is 15 amino acids long. Between the trimmed V and J ends, which lost 6 bases and 0 bases, there was a span of 12 bases. Germline V gene lookup returns CDR1 SEHNR and CDR2 FQNEAQ (reference sequence). CDR3 sequence reads: CASSYRVNSYNEQFF. The DNA of the CDR3 is TGTGCCAGCAGTTACAGGGTAAACTCCTACAATGAGCAGTTCTTC.

The chain recombines TRBV20-1 with TRBJ2-1; D is uncertain. CDR1 is DFQATT and CDR2 is SNEGSKA in the germline V gene (reference sequence). The V end was cut by 1 base, the J end by 8 bases, with 6 bases between. The CDR3 contains 11 residues. Here the CDR3 DNA reads TGCAGTGCTAGAGGGCCGTATGAGCAGTTCTTC. Protein: CSARGPYEQFF.

The sample holds a few counts of this clonotype. The chain recombines TRBV11-2 with TRBJ2-1; 7 bases align to TRBD2. Germline V gives CDR1 SGHAT, CDR2 FQNNGV. This CDR3 is built from 15 residues. With V trimmed by 5 bases and J by 0 bases, 4 bases remained unmatched. In nucleotides, the CDR3 is TGTGCCAGCAGCCTCGGGGGGTTCTCCTACAATGAGCAGTTCTTC. It is translated as CASSLGGFSYNEQFF.

The table lists this clonotype with a few counts. This chain uses TRBV5-1 with TRBJ2-2; TRBD1 is a possible D gene (5 bases). This CDR3 region has 15 residues. Germline V gene lookup returns CDR1 SGHRS and CDR2 YFSETQ. The V end was cut by 1 base, the J end by 1 base, with 8 bases between. CDR3 in amino acids: CASSLSQGNTGELFF. Written as DNA, the CDR3 is TGCGCCAGCAGCTTGAGCCAGGGGAACACCGGGGAGCTGTTTTTT.

The chain has TRBV29-1 and TRBJ2-3, with 8 nucleotides matching TRBD2. Germline CDR1 reads SQVTM; CDR2 reads ANQGSEA. J was trimmed by 1 base and V by 4 bases; bases with no gene match: 10. The CDR3 extends over 16 amino acids. This CDR3 is CSVGTGTRLRTDTQYF. Written as DNA, the CDR3 is TGCAGCGTTGGTACCGGGACTAGGTTACGCACAGATACGCAGTATTTT.

This clonotype was counted only a few times. The chain uses TRBV7-8 and TRBJ2-3; a possible D gene is TRBD2 (6 bases). Germline V gives CDR1 SGHVS, CDR2 FQNEAQ. There are 16 residues in the CDR3. Trimming took 0 bases from V and 1 from J, leaving 11 bases between them. The CDR3 DNA is TGTGCCAGCAGCTTAGCACGGGGGTTCCGCACAGATACGCAGTATTTT. Translating gives CASSLARGFRTDTQYF.

The V call is TRBV20-1, the J call TRBJ2-1; D is uncertain. Germline CDR1 and CDR2: DFQATT and SNEGSKA (reference sequence). V was cut by 4 bases and J by 0 bases, with 10 bases left in between. CDR3 length equals 14 residues. Here the CDR3 reads CSATPGTSYNEQFF. In DNA, the CDR3 is TGCAGTGCTACCCCCGGAACCTCCTACAATGAGCAGTTCTTC.

The chain uses TRBV28 and TRBJ2-1; a weak D match, TRBD2 (6 bases). CDR1 MDHEN and CDR2 SYDVKM come from the germline V gene. V was cut by 6 bases and J by 6 bases, with 18 bases left in between. The CDR3 length is 15 residues. In DNA form, the CDR3 reads TGTGCCAGCAGCGGGGGAGGCCAAGGCTTCAATGAGCAGTTCTTC. It encodes CASSGGGQGFNEQFF.

The CDR3 is CASSAPQVIGGYTF. In DNA form, the CDR3 reads TGTGCCAGCAGCGCCCCCCAGGTAATAGGGGGCTACACCTTC. The chain has TRBV2 and TRBJ1-2; D gene uncertain. This CDR3 comprises 14 residues. CDR1 SNHLY and CDR2 FYNNEI come from the germline V gene. Between the trimmed V and J ends, which lost 6 bases and 8 bases, there was a span of 19 bases.

This rearrangement joins TRBV19 to TRBJ2-3; no firm D call. This CDR3 contains 13 residues. Germline lookup yields CDR1 LNHDA and CDR2 SQIVND (reference sequence). V dropped 7 bases and J dropped 4 bases, with 12 bases sitting between them. CDR3: CASIQSQADTQYF. The CDR3 nucleotides read TGTGCCAGTATTCAGAGCCAAGCAGATACGCAGTATTTT.

The gene calls are TRBV10-3 and TRBJ2-1; 11 nucleotides agree with TRBD2. The germline CDR1 and CDR2 sequences are ENHRY and SYGVKD. With V trimmed by 5 bases and J by 4 bases, 4 bases remained unmatched. CDR3 length: 15 amino acids. The CDR3: CAISPGLAVYNEQFF. In DNA form, the CDR3 reads TGTGCCATCAGTCCGGGACTAGCGGTATACAATGAGCAGTTCTTC.

The chain links TRBV6-5 to TRBJ2-1, with TRBD1 identical over 8 bases. This CDR3 has 16 amino acids. V was clipped by 5 bases and J by 2 bases; unmatched bases: 8. Looked up from germline, CDR1 is MNHEY and CDR2 is SVGAGI. CDR3 coding DNA: TGTGCCAGCAGTCACTTAGACAGGGGACCCTACAATGAGCAGTTCTTC. It codes for CASSHLDRGPYNEQFF.

The chain joins TRBV4-3 to TRBJ1-6; D not certain. The CDR3 extends over 16 amino acids. The germline gives CDR1 LGHNA, CDR2 YSLEER. The ends were cut back, 4 bases at V and 4 bases at J, with 14 bases in the middle. CDR3 DNA sequence: TGCGCCAGCAGCCGTGGCCGTCAGAGATATAATTCACCCCTCCACTTT. Protein sequence: CASSRGRQRYNSPLHF.

V is TRBV20-1 and J is TRBJ1-1, with D possibly TRBD1 on 5 matching bases. The CDR3 loop spans 15 amino acids. Germline loops: CDR1 DFQATT, CDR2 SNEGSKA (reference sequence). With 3 bases removed from V and 1 base from J, the gap between germline ends came to 15 bases. The CDR3, as DNA: TGCAGTGCTAGCCCCTTGGCCAGGGCGAACACTGAAGCTTTCTTT. Protein: CSASPLARANTEAFF.

This clonotype turned up a few times. The gene calls are TRBV4-3 and TRBJ2-5; D ambiguous. CDR3 size: 13 residues. Germline V gene data show CDR1 as LGHNA and CDR2 as YSLEER. V lost 1 base and J 1 base, leaving 4 bases between the germline ends. This CDR3 is CASSQVPQETQYF. In DNA form, the CDR3 reads TGCGCCAGCAGCCAAGTCCCCCAAGAGACCCAGTACTTC.

The V and J genes are TRBV20-1 and TRBJ2-7; TRBD1 is a possible D gene (6 bases). Germline V gene data show CDR1 as DFQATT and CDR2 as SNEGSKA (reference sequence). This CDR3 comprises 14 residues. V shed 1 base and J shed 1 base, with 11 bases lying between them. CDR3 coding DNA: TGCAGTGCTAGAGGGGGGACAAAGTCCTACGAGCAGTACTTC. This translates into CSARGGTKSYEQYF.

CDR3 loop: CSVEGGGQGFADTQYF. The CDR3 DNA sequence: TGCAGCGTTGAAGGGGGCGGACAGGGTTTTGCAGATACGCAGTATTTT. This chain connects TRBV29-1 to TRBJ2-3, with TRBD1 matching 8 bases. The CDR3 extends over 16 amino acids. Germline assignment: CDR1 SQVTM and CDR2 ANQGSEA. The ends lost 1 base at V and 4 bases at J; junction bases unmatched: 10.